This record looks at one TCR beta chain sequence and its context. The data were produced by immunoSEQ multiplex PCR, yet TCRdb's version contains in-frame clones alone and is incomplete. This table has some 120,000 clones, approximately 90% appearing once. This entry belongs to a study of control samples from healthy donors and cancer patients. The ends were cut back, 1 base at V and 7 bases at J, with 23 bases in the middle. Germline V CDR1 and CDR2: MGHRA, YSYEKL. The CDR3 runs to 18 residues. Material for sequencing was blood. The source of this sequence is a man between 18 and 35 years old in good health. This chain connects TRBV4-1 to TRBJ1-5, with a possible D match to TRBD1 (5 bases). Written as DNA, the CDR3 is TGCGCCAGCAGCCAAGTTGGGGGTTGGGACTTTCGGGTACAGCCCCAGCATTTT. It codes for CASSQVGGWDFRVQPQHF.